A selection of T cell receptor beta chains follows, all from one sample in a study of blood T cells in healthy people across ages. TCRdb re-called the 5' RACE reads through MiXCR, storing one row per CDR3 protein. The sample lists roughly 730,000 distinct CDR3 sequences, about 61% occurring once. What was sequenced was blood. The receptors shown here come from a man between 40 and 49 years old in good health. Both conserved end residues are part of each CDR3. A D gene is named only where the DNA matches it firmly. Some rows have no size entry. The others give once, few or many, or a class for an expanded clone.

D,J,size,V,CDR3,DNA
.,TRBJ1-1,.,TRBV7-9,CASSLDLGQNTEAFF,TGTGCCAGCAGCTTAGATCTGGGACAGAACACTGAAGCTTTCTTT
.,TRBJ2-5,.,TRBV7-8,CASSSTSAFQETQYF,TGTGCCAGCAGCTCCACCTCAGCCTTCCAAGAGACCCAGTACTTC
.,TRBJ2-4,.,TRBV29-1,CSVVVDARAKNIQYF,TGCAGCGTTGTTGTCGACGCCAGAGCCAAAAACATTCAGTACTTC
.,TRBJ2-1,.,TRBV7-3,CASSYNVGTGTPFF,.
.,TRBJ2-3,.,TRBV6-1,CASSEEGLAVTDTQYF,TGTGCCAGCAGTGAAGAGGGCTTAGCGGTCACAGATACGCAGTATTTT
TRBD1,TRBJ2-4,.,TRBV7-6,CASSFLAGTGSKNIQYF,TGTGCCAGCAGCTTCTTGGCCGGGACAGGGTCCAAAAACATTCAGTACTTC
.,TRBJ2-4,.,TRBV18,CASSPTGGKNIQYF,TGTGCCAGCTCGCCCACCGGGGGCAAAAACATTCAGTACTTC
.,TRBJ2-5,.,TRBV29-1,CSVHGGQETQYF,TGCAGCGTTCATGGGGGGCAAGAGACCCAGTACTTC
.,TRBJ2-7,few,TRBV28,CASRVNDYEQYF,TGTGCCAGCCGGGTAAACGACTACGAGCAGTACTTC
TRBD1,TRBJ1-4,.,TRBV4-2,CASSQGQGPNEKLFF,TGTGCCAGCAGCCAAGGACAGGGCCCTAATGAAAAACTGTTTTTT
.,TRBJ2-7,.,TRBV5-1,CASSLTTVNYEQYF,TGCGCCAGCAGCTTGACAACTGTGAATTACGAGCAGTACTTC
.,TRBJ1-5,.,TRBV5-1,CASSPVGGAGDQPQHF,TGCGCCAGCAGCCCCGTCGGCGGGGCAGGGGATCAGCCCCAGCATTTT
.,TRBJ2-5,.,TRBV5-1,CASNDGGQETQYF,TGCGCCAGCAATGATGGGGGGCAAGAGACCCAGTACTTC
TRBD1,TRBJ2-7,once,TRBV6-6,CACSSNDRARYEQYF,TGTGCCTGCAGTTCCAACGACAGGGCCCGGTACGAGCAGTACTTC
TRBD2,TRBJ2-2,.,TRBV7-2,CASGDRLAGKRTGELFF,TGTGCCAGCGGAGATAGGCTAGCGGGAAAGAGGACCGGGGAGCTGTTTTTT
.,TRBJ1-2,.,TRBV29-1,CSERNGAYGYTF,TGCAGCGAGCGAAACGGCGCCTATGGCTACACCTTC
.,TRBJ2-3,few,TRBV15,CATSSEGRSGDTQYF,TGTGCCACCAGCAGCGAGGGGAGGTCAGGCGATACGCAGTATTTT
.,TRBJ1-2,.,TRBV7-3,CASSLGMGDGYTF,TGTGCCAGCAGCTTAGGGATGGGGGACGGCTACACCTTC
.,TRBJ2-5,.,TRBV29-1,CSVEEYGGPQETQYF,TGCAGCGTTGAAGAATACGGGGGCCCCCAAGAGACCCAGTACTTC
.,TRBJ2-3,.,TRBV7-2,CASSSSGGDTQYF,TGTGCCAGCAGCTCATCTGGGGGAGATACACAGTATTTT
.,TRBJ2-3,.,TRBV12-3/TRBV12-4,CASRDRTGTDTQYF,TGTGCCAGCAGGGATAGAACCGGGACAGATACGCAGTATTTT
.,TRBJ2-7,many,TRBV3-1,CASSPRSYEQYF,TGTGCCAGCAGCCCCCGAAGCTACGAGCAGTACTTC
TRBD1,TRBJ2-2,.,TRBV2,CASSLDRGYTGELFF,TGTGCCAGCAGTTTGGACAGGGGGTACACCGGGGAGCTGTTTTTT
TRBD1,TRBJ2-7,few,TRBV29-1,CSVRDRTSYEQYF,TGCAGCGTTCGGGACAGGACCTCCTACGAGCAGTACTTC
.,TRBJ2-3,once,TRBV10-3,CAISPGRASTDTQYF,TGTGCCATCAGTCCGGGAAGAGCTAGCACAGATACGCAGTATTTT
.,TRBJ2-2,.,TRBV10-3,CAISEGSTPGDTGELFF,TGTGCCATCAGTGAAGGGTCGACCCCTGGCGACACCGGGGAGCTGTTTTTT
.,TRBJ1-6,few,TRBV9,CASSAEVNSPLHF,TGTGCCAGCAGTGCCGAGGTTAATTCACCCCTCCACTTT
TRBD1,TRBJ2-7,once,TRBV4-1,CASSGGQGMGEQYF,TGCGCCAGCAGCGGAGGACAGGGGATGGGCGAGCAGTACTTC
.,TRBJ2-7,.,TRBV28,CASSFAGMGYEQYF,TGTGCCAGCAGTTTCGCCGGGATGGGGTACGAGCAGTACTTC
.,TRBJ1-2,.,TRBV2,CASSEGRENFYGYTF,TGTGCCAGCAGTGAGGGCAGGGAAAATTTCTATGGCTACACCTTC
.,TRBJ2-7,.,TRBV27,CASSPRRTYEQYF,TGTGCCAGCAGTCCTCGACGGACCTACGAGCAGTACTTC
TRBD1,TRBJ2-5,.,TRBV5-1,CASSFGPGTGVQETQYF,TGCGCCAGCAGCTTCGGTCCCGGGACAGGGGTGCAAGAGACCCAGTACTTC
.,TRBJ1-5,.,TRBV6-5,CASSYSISQPQHF,TGTGCCAGCAGTTACTCGATTAGCCAGCCCCAGCATTTT
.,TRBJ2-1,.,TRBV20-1,CSASYSAPEQFF,TGCAGTGCTTCCTACTCGGCACCCGAGCAGTTCTTC
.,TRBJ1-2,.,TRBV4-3,CASSQETATFGYTF,TGCGCCAGCAGCCAAGAAACAGCCACCTTCGGCTACACCTTC
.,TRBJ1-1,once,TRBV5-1,CASSPKGGAEDTEAFF,TGCGCCAGCAGCCCAAAAGGGGGGGCGGAGGACACTGAAGCTTTCTTT
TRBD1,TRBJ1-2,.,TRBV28,CAALDRRNYGYTF,TGTGCCGCCCTGGACAGGAGAAACTATGGCTACACCTTC
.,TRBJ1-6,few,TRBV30,CASERGDSSLHF,TGTGCCTCCGAACGGGGGGACTCCAGCCTCCACTTT
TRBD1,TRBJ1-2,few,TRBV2,CASSGGTGGNYGYTF,TGTGCCAGCAGTGGTGGGACAGGGGGTAACTATGGCTACACCTTC
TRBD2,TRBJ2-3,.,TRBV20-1,CSAGLAGGTDTQYF,TGCAGTGCCGGACTAGCGGGAGGGACAGATACGCAGTATTTT
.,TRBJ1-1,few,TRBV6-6,CASSYMVRGGTEAFF,TGTGCCAGCAGTTATATGGTCAGGGGTGGCACTGAAGCTTTCTTT
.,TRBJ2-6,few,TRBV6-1,CASSESIGSGANVLTF,TGTGCCAGCAGTGAATCAATTGGCTCTGGGGCCAACGTCCTGACTTTC
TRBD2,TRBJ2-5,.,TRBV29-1,CSVSRTSGRGEQYF,TGCAGCGTTTCCCGGACTAGCGGGAGGGGGGAGCAGTACTTC
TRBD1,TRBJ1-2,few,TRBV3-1,CASSQVQGFGYTF,TGTGCCAGCAGCCAAGTACAGGGGTTCGGCTACACCTTC
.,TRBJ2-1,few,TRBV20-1,CSAESGLANEQFF,TGCAGTGCCGAAAGCGGGCTAGCGAATGAGCAGTTCTTC